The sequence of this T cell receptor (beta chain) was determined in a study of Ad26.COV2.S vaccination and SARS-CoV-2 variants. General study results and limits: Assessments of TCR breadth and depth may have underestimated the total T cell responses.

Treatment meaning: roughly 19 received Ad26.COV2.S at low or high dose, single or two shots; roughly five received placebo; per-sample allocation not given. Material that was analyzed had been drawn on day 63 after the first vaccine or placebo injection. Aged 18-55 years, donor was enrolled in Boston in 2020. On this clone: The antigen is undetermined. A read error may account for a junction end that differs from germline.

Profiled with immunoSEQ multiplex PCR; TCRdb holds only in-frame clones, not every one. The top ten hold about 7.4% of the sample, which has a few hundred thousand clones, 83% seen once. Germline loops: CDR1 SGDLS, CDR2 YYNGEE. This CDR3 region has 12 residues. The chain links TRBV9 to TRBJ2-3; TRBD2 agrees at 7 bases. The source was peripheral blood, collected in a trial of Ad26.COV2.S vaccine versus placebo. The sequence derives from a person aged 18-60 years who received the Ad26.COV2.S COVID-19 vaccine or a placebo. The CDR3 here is CASRSFWAGETF. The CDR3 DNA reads TGTGCCAGCAGGAGCTTCTGGGCGGGGGAGACCTTT.